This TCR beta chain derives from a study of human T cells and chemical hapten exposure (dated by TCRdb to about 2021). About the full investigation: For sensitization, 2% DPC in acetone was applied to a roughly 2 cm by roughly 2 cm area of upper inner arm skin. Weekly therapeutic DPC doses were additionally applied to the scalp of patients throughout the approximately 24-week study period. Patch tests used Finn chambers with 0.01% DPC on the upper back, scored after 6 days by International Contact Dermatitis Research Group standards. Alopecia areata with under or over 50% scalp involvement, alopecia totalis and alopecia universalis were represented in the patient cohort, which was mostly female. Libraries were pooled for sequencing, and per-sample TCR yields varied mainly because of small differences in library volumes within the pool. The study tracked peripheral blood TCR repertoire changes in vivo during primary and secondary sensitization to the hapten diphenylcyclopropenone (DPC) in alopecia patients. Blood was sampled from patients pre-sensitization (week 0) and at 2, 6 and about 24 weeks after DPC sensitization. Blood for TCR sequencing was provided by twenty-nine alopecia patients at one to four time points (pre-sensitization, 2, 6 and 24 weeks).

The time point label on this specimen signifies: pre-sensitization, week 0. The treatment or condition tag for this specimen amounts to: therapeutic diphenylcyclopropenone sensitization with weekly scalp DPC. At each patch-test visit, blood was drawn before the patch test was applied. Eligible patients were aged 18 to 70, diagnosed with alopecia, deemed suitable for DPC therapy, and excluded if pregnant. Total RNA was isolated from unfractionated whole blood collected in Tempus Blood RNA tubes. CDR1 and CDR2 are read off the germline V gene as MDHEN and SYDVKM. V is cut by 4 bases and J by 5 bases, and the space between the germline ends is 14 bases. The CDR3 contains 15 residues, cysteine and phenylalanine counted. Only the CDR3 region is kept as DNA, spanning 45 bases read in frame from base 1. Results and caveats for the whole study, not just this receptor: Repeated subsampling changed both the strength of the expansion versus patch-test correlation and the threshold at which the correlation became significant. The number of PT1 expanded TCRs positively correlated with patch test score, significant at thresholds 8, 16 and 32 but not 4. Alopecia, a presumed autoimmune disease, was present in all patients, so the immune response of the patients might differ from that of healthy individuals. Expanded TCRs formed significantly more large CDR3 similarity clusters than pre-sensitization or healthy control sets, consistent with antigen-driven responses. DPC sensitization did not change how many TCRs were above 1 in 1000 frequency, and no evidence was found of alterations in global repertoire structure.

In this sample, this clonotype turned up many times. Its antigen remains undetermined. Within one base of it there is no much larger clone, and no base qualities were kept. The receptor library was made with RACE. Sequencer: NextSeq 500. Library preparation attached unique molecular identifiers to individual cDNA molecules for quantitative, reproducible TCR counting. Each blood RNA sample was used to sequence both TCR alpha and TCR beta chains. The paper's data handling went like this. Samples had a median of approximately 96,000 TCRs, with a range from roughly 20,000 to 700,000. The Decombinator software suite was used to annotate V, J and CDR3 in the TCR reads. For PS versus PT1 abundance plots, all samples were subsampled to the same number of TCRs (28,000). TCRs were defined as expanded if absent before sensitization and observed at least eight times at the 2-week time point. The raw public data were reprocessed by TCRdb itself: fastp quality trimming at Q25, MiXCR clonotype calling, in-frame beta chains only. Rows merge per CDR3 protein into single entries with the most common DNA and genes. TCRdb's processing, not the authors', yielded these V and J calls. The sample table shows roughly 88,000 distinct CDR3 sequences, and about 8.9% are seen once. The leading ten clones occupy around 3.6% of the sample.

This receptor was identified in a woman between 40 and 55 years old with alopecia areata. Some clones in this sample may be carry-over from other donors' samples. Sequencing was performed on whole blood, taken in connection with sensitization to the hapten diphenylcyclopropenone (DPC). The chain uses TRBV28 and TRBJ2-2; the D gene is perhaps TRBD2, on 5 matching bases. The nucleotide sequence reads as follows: TGTGCCAGCAGTTCCCCTCGGGGATGGACCGGGGAGCTGTTTTTT. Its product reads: CASSSPRGWTGELFF.